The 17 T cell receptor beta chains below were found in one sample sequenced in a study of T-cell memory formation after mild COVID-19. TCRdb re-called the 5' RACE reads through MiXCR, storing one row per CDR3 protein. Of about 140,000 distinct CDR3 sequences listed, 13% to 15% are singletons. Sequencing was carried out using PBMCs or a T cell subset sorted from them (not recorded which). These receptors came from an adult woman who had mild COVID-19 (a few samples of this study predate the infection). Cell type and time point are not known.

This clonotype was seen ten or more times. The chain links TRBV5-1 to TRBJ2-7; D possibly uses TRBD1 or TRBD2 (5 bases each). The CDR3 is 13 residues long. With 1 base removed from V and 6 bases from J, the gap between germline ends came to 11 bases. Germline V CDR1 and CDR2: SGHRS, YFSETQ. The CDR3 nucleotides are TGCGCCAGCAGCTTGTCTGGGGGTAGCGAGCAGTACTTC. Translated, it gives CASSLSGGSEQYF.

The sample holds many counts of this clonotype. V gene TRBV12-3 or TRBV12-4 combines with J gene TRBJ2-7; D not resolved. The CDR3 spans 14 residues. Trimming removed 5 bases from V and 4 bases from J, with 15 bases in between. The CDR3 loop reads CASSNQDWGYEQYF. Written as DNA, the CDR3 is TGTGCCAGCAGTAACCAAGACTGGGGATACGAGCAGTACTTC.

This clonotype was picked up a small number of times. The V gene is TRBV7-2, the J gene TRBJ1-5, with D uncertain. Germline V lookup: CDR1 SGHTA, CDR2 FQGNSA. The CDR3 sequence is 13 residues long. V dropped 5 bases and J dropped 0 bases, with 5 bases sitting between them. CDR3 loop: CASSQYSNQPQHF. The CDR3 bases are TGTGCCAGCAGCCAGTATAGCAATCAGCCCCAGCATTTT.

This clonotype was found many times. This CDR3 is CAWSPYSYEQYF. DNA of the CDR3: TGTGCCTGGAGTCCCTACTCCTACGAGCAGTACTTC. The rearrangement joins TRBV30 to TRBJ2-7, with D uncertain. The CDR3 spans 12 residues. Germline CDR1 reads GTSNPN; CDR2 reads SVGIG (reference sequence). With 2 bases removed from V and 0 bases from J, the gap between germline ends came to 5 bases.

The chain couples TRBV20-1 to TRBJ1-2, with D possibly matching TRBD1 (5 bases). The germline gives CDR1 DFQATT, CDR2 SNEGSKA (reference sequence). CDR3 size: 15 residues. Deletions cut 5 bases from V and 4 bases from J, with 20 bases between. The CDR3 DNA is TGCAGTGCTGGGACGGGACCCGGGCTTGGCTATGGCTACACCTTC. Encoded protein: CSAGTGPGLGYGYTF.

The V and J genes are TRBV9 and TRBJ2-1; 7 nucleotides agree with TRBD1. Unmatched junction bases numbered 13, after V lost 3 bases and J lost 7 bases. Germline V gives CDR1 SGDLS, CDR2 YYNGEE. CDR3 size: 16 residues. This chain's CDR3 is CASSGDRERSRNEQFF. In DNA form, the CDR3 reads TGTGCCAGCAGCGGCGACAGGGAAAGGAGTCGGAATGAGCAGTTCTTC.

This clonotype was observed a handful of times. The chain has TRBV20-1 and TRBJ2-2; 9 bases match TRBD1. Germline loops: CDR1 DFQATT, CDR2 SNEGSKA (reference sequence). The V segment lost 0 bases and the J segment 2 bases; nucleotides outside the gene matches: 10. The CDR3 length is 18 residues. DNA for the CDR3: TGCAGTGCTAGAGATACCATTTTGGACAGGGGCAACACCGGGGAGCTGTTTTTT. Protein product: CSARDTILDRGNTGELFF.

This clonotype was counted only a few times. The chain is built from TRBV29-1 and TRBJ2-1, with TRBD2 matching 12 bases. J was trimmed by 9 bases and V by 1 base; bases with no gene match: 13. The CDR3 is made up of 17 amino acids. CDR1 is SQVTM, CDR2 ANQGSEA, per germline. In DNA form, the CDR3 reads TGCAGCGTTGAAGCAACGGGACTAGCGGGCGTTTATGGTGAGCAGTTCTTC. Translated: CSVEATGLAGVYGEQFF.

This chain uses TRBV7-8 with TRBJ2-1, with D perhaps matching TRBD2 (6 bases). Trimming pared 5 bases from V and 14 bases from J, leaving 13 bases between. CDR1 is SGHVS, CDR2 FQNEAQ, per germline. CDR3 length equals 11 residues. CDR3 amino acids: CASSQGDFEFF. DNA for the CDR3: TGTGCCAGCAGCCAAGGGGACTTTGAGTTCTTC.

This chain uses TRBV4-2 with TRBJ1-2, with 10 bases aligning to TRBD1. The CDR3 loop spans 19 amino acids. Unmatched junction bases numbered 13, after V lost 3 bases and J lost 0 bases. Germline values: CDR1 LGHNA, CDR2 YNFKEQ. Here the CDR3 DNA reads TGTGCCAGCAGCCACCGACACGGGGACAGGGGTCCCGCTAACTATGGCTACACCTTC. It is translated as CASSHRHGDRGPANYGYTF.

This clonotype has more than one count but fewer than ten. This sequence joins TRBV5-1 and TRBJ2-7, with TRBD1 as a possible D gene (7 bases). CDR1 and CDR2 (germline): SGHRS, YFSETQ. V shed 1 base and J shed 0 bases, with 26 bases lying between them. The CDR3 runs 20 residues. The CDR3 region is CASSLPDYTGTAEFSYEQYF. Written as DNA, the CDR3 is TGCGCCAGCAGCTTGCCGGACTACACCGGGACAGCGGAGTTCTCCTACGAGCAGTACTTC.

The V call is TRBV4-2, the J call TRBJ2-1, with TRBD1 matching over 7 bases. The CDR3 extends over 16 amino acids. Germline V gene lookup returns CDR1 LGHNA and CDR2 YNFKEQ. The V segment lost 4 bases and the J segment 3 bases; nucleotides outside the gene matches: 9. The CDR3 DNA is TGTGCCAGCAGCCCAGGGGACAGTAGTAACTACAATGAGCAGTTCTTC. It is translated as CASSPGDSSNYNEQFF.

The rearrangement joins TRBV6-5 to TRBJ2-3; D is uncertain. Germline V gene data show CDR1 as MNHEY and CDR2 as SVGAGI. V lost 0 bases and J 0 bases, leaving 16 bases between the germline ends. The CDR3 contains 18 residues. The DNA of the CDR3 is TGTGCCAGCAGTTACTCGATATATGGGCCTTCTAGCACAGATACGCAGTATTTT. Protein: CASSYSIYGPSSTDTQYF.

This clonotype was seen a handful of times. The CDR3 DNA follows: TGTGCCAGCAGCTTTATGGAAAAGAGCACTGAAGCTTTCTTT. The encoded protein is CASSFMEKSTEAFF. The rearrangement links TRBV11-2 to TRBJ1-1, with D hard to call. Germline lookup yields CDR1 SGHAT and CDR2 FQNNGV. The CDR3 contains 14 residues. The germline V and J ends were trimmed by 3 bases and 4 bases, with 12 bases remaining between them.

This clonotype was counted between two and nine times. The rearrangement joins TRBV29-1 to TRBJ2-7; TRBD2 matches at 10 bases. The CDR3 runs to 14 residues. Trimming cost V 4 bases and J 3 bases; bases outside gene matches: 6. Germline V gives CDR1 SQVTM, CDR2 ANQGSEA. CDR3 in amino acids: CSVATSGVIYEQYF. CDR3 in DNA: TGCAGCGTTGCAACTAGCGGGGTAATCTACGAGCAGTACTTC.

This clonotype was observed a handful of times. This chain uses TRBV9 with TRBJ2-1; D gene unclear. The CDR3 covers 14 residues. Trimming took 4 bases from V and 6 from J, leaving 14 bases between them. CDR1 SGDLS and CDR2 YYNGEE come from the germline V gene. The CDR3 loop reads CASSPVVLFNEQFF. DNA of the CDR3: TGTGCCAGCAGCCCAGTTGTCCTTTTCAATGAGCAGTTCTTC.

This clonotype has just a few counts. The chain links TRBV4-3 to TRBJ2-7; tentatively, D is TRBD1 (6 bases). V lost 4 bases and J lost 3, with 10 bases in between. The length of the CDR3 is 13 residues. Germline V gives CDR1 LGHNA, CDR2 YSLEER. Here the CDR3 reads CASSRGQSYEQYF. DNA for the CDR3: TGCGCCAGCAGCCGCGGACAGAGCTACGAGCAGTACTTC.